This TCR beta chain comes out of a study of T cells in Graves' hyperthyroidism and ophthalmopathy. Regions amplified from RNA transcripts were the TCR beta CDR3 regions. The TCR CDR3 was amplified in a first-round RT-PCR using the HTBI primer set. MiXCR, applied by TCRdb to the multiplex PCR reads, yields one record per CDR3 protein. The sample yields some 620,000 distinct CDR3 sequences, under 20% seen once. Germline CDR1 and CDR2: SQVTM and ANQGSEA. Between the trimmed V and J ends, which lost 4 bases and 3 bases, there was a span of 22 bases. CDR3 length equals 16 residues. This clonotype was seen many times.

The J gene is TRBJ2-7, the V gene TRBV29-1; D gene uncertain. This sequence originates from a woman aged 25 to 39 with Graves' hyperthyroidism. The material sequenced was blood. The CDR3 bases are TGCAGCGTTGTTGGGTCGGTGGCAGGTGCCTTCTACGAGCAGTACTTC. Amino acids: CSVVGSVAGAFYEQYF.